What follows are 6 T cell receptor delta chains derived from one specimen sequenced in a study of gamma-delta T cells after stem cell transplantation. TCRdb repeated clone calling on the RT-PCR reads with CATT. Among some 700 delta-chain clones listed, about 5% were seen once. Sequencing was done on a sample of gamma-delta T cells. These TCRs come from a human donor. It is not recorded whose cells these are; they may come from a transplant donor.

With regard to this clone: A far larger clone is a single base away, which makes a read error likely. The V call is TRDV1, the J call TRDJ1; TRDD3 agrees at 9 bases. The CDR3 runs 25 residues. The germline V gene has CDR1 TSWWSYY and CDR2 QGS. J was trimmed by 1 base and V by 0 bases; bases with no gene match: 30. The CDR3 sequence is CALGELYPSLLPLGIRVGFTDKLIF. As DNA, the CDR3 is TGTGCTCTTGGGGAACTATATCCCTCCCTACTTCCTTTGGGGATACGCGTGGGTTTCACCGATAAACTCATCTTT.

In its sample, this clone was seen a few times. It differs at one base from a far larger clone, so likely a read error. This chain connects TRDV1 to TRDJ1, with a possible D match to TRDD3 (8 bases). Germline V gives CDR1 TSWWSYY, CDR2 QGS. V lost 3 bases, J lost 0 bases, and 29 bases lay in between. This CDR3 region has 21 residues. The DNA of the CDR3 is TGTGCTCTTGGGGATCCTCCCTTCCTCACCCTACTGGGGGTCAACACCGATAAACTCATCTTT. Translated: CALGDPPFLTLLGVNTDKLIF.

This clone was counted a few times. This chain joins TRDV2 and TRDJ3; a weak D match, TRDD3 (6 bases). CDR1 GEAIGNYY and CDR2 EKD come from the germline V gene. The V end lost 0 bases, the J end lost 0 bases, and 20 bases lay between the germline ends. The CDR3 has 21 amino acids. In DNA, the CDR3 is TGTGCCTGTGACACCGCCTGGGGAGCGTCCGACCTCTCCTGGGACACCCGACAGATGTTTTTC. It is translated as CACDTAWGASDLSWDTRQMFF.

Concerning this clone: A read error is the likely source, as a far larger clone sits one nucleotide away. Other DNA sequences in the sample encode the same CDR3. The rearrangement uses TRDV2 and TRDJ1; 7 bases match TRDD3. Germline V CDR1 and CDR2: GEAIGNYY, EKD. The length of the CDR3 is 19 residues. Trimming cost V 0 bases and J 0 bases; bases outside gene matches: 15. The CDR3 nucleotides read TGTGCCTGTGACACCGTGGTGGGGGACACAGGGCCGTACACCGATAAACTCATCTTT. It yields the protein CACDTVVGDTGPYTDKLIF.

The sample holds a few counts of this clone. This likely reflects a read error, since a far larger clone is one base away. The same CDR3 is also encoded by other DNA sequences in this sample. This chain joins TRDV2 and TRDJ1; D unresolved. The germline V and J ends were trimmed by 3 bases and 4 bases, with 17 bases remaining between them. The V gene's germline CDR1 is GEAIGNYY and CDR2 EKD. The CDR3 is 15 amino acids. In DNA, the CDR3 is TGTGCCTGTGACTCGCTACGAGGAAGGGGCGATAAACTCATCTTT. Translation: CACDSLRGRGDKLIF.

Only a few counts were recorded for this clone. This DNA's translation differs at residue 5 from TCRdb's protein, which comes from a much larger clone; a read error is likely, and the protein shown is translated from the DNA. In DNA form, the CDR3 reads TGTGCTCTTGGGAAATCGCGGGTCCTACGTCTTACGTTTGGGTACTGGGGGTACACCGATAAACTCATCTTT. It specifies CALGKSRVLRLTFGYWGYTDKLIF. This sequence joins TRDV1 and TRDJ1; TRDD3 matches at 8 bases. The V and J ends lost 5 bases and 0 bases, in that order; junction bases with no gene match: 32. The germline gives CDR1 TSWWSYY, CDR2 QGS. The CDR3 has 24 amino acids.